Listed below are T cell receptor beta chains from one sample, sequenced in a study of beta chain features in type 1 diabetes. The protocol was immunoSEQ multiplex PCR, while the TCRdb copy is restricted to in-frame clones and leaves out a portion. This table has under 250,000 clones, about 25% appearing once. What was sequenced was central memory CD4+ T cells from blood. These receptors were taken from a man in his thirties or forties in good health. Each CDR3 is given with its conserved first and last residue. The D gene is left open where the match is weak. Clone size, where shown, is once, few, many, or a class for clones that have expanded.

D: .; size: many; V: TRBV7-2; J: TRBJ2-7; DNA: TGTGCCAGCAGCTTAGCGCGGGCAGCCGAGCAGTACTTC; CDR3: CASSLARAAEQYF
D: .; size: .; V: TRBV6-5; J: TRBJ2-4; DNA: TGTGCCAGCACCGCGGGGTACATTCAGTACTTC; CDR3: CASTAGYIQYF
D: TRBD1; size: .; V: TRBV9; J: TRBJ2-3; DNA: TGTGCCAGCAGCGCTACAACTTCGGGACAGACCACAGATACGCAGTATTTT; CDR3: CASSATTSGQTTDTQYF
D: .; size: few; V: TRBV28; J: TRBJ2-7; DNA: TGTGCCAGCAGCAAAGTAGTCCCCTACGAGCAGTACTTC; CDR3: CASSKVVPYEQYF
D: TRBD2; size: .; V: TRBV10-2; J: TRBJ2-3; DNA: TGCGCCAGCAGTGATGGACTAGAGGTGGGCGCAGATACGCAGTATTTT; CDR3: CASSDGLEVGADTQYF
D: TRBD2; size: once; V: TRBV25-1; J: TRBJ2-5; DNA: TGTGCCAGCAGCCCCGGGGGGTCTGGGGAGACCCAGTACTTC; CDR3: CASSPGGSGETQYF
D: TRBD1; size: .; V: TRBV5-1; J: TRBJ2-1; DNA: TGCGCCAGCAGCTTTGGGGACAGGGCCTACAATGAGCAGTTCTTC; CDR3: CASSFGDRAYNEQFF
D: .; size: .; V: TRBV5-1; J: TRBJ2-1; DNA: TGCGCCAGCAGCTCGGAGATAGGGAATGAGCAGTTCTTC; CDR3: CASSSEIGNEQFF
D: .; size: few; V: TRBV5-6; J: TRBJ1-1; DNA: TGTGCCAGCAGCTTGGTTGGAACTGAAGCTTTCTTT; CDR3: CASSLVGTEAFF
D: .; size: .; V: TRBV29-1; J: TRBJ2-3; DNA: TGCAGCGCCGGTTCGGGGGATACGCAGTATTTT; CDR3: CSAGSGDTQYF
D: .; size: few; V: TRBV15; J: TRBJ2-3; DNA: TGTGCCACCAGCAGAGTTGGGGGGCTTACAGATACGCAGTATTTT; CDR3: CATSRVGGLTDTQYF
D: TRBD1; size: .; V: TRBV6-5; J: TRBJ1-1; DNA: TGTGCCAGCAGTTCGCCAAGACAGGGGAAAGGGGAAGCTTTCTTT; CDR3: CASSSPRQGKGEAFF
D: .; size: .; V: TRBV4-1; J: TRBJ2-3; DNA: TGCGCCAGCAGCCAAGTTAGGGGCAGCGCAGATACGCAGTATTTT; CDR3: CASSQVRGSADTQYF
D: TRBD2; size: .; V: TRBV29-1; J: TRBJ2-3; DNA: TGCAGCGGGGGGGGTGGAGTGTTCGCAGATACGCAGTATTTT; CDR3: CSGGGGVFADTQYF
D: .; size: few; V: TRBV5-4; J: TRBJ2-2; DNA: TGTGCCAGCACTGTTGACCAACGGAACACCGGGGAGCTGTTTTTT; CDR3: CASTVDQRNTGELFF
D: TRBD1; size: .; V: TRBV13; J: TRBJ2-7; DNA: TGTGCCAGCAGCTTAGGGGACAGGGGATCCTACGAGCAGTACTTC; CDR3: CASSLGDRGSYEQYF
D: .; size: .; V: TRBV30; J: TRBJ2-7; DNA: TGTGCCTGGAGTGTTGGACATGGGTACGGGGAGCAGTACTTC; CDR3: CAWSVGHGYGEQYF
D: TRBD2; size: .; V: TRBV30; J: TRBJ2-2; DNA: TGTGCCTGGAGGCCGTTCGGGGGGATCACCGGGGAGCTGTTTTTT; CDR3: CAWRPFGGITGELFF
D: .; size: .; V: TRBV29-1; J: TRBJ2-3; DNA: TGCAGCGTTGTGGCGGAACCCTCTAGCACAGATACGCAGTATTTT; CDR3: CSVVAEPSSTDTQYF
D: .; size: .; V: TRBV7-2; J: TRBJ2-1; DNA: TGTGCCAGCAGCTTAGCGGGAAATAGGAATGAGCAGTTCTTC; CDR3: CASSLAGNRNEQFF
D: .; size: .; V: TRBV18; J: TRBJ2-3; DNA: TGTGCCAGCTCACCGGGTAGGGGCGGCACAGATACGCAGTATTTT; CDR3: CASSPGRGGTDTQYF
D: .; size: .; V: TRBV7-2; J: TRBJ1-5; DNA: TGTGCCAGCAGCTTAGATGGGGGTAGCAATCAGCCCCAGCATTTT; CDR3: CASSLDGGSNQPQHF